This TCR beta chain was sequenced during a study of cytomegalovirus exposure and HLA in healthy donors. Study-level information: It was reported in a later analysis that the same platform had been used for the 120 or so validation repertoires as for the 666 first-cohort repertoires. Regarding the study as a whole: Rarity marked most TCR sequences, yet some public TCRs occurred in many donors. Among TCR beta chains, those listed as cytomegalovirus-associated numbered roughly 150.

To note about this clone: The antigen is undetermined.

Only in-frame clones appear in the TCRdb table, and some are missing; sequencing was by immunoSEQ multiplex PCR. The data contain a few hundred thousand clones, 90% of them singletons. V was trimmed by 4 bases and J by 0 bases, leaving 20 bases between them. This CDR3 spans 18 amino acids. Germline CDR1 reads PRHDT; CDR2 reads FYEKMQ (reference sequence). This chain connects TRBV13 to TRBJ2-3; D remains ambiguous. The source material was PBMCs. The TCR comes from a woman aged 18 to 35 in good health and CMV-seronegative. The CDR3 coding sequence is TGTGCCAGCAGCTCCACAACTGAGAGACACGCTAGCACAGATACGCAGTATTTT. This sequence encodes CASSSTTERHASTDTQYF.